This T cell receptor (beta chain) was found in a study of beta chain features in type 1 diabetes. Since all of the isolated RNA was reverse transcribed, expressed TCRB transcripts were what got sequenced. The method was immunoSEQ multiplex PCR; TCRdb's version includes in-frame clones alone and lacks a portion of them. The sample holds fewer than 350,000 clones; roughly a fifth are singletons and the top ten take 0.035% to 0.055%. This clone was picked up a small number of times. Its target is not known. Study-wide results and limits: TCRB CDR3s from Type 1 diabetes patients were moderately but significantly shorter in all four CD4+ subsets. TCRB repertoires of naive, central memory and Treg cells appeared more similar among patients than among healthy donors.

Averaging around 120 mL, one heparinised blood draw came from each individual donor. CD45RO/CCR7/CD25/CD127/CD95/CD27 sorting isolated CD4+ naive, central memory, regulatory and stem cell-like memory cells. Source material: naive CD4+ T cells from blood. The sequence was collected from a woman between 18 and 29 years old in good health.

The CDR3 DNA sequence: TGCGCCAGCAGCTTGGTAGGGACTAGGGGAGAGACCCAGTACTTC. It yields the protein CASSLVGTRGETQYF. The chain joins TRBV5-1 to TRBJ2-5; 8 bases fit TRBD2. After removal of 0 bases from V and 4 bases from J, the junction contained 5 bases not matched to a gene. From germline, CDR1 is SGHRS and CDR2 YFSETQ. The CDR3 is made up of 15 amino acids. Filled out from reference TRBV5-1 and TRBJ2-5, the complete variable domain reads KAGVTQTPRYLIKTRGQQVTLSCSPISGHRSVSWYQQTPGQGLQFLFEYFSETQRNKGNFPGRFSGRQFSNSRSEMNVSTLELGDSALYLCASSLVGTRGETQYFGPGTRLLVL.